Reported below is one T cell receptor (beta chain). Germline V CDR1 and CDR2: ENHRY, SYGVKD. The CDR3 extends over 16 amino acids. Trimming removed 4 bases from V and 3 bases from J, with 17 bases in between. This entry is derived from a study of blood T cell repertoires in COVID-19. Whole-study context: COVID-19 samples from acute and convalescent phases originated in the United States, Italy and Spain. Sample material is recorded as cDNA or gDNA derived from T cells, B-cell-depleted T cells, or PBMCs.

Original handling: Amplified reference gene primers provided the basis for estimating nucleated cell counts. Profiling relied on immunoSEQ multiplex PCR, and the TCRdb table lists in-frame clones only, not all of them. V and J calls and clone size follow that table, whereas D and trimming were derived from the DNA. The sample yields approximately 210,000 clones, 86% seen once. The sample was peripheral blood. This sequence originates from a man aged 25 to 40 who had recovered from COVID-19. This sequence joins TRBV10-3 and TRBJ2-3; D is possibly TRBD2 (7 bases). The DNA of the CDR3 is TGTGCCATCAGTGCGCGGGGGCTCCGGGTAACAGATACGCAGTATTTT. Translation gives CAISARGLRVTDTQYF.